The TCR beta chain under discussion was sequenced for a study of shared clonotypes between healthy human individuals. In germline, CDR1 is LNHNV, CDR2 YYDKDF (reference sequence). Trimming pared 2 bases from V and 8 bases from J, leaving 20 bases between. This CDR3 has 16 amino acids. Only in-frame clones appear in the TCRdb table, and some are missing; sequencing was by immunoSEQ multiplex PCR. The table has roughly 1 million clones, more than 65% seen once. The source is a young man in good health. Material: memory CD4+ T cells sorted from blood. The subset was: CD45RA-negative fraction. The chain has TRBV15 and TRBJ2-3, with D perhaps being TRBD1 or TRBD2 (5 bases each). Here the CDR3 reads CATSRPGRLTFRTQYF. The CDR3 nucleotides read TGTGCCACCAGCAGACCGGGACGCCTAACTTTTCGTACGCAGTATTTT.